Listed below are T cell receptor beta chains from one sample, sequenced in a study of blood T cell repertoires in COVID-19. Generated by immunoSEQ multiplex PCR, the TCRdb table keeps only in-frame clones and is missing some. This sample carries 400,000 to 500,000 clones, roughly 88% of them seen once, and the ten largest clones take 1.4%. Source material: PBMCs or T cells enriched from blood (not recorded which). The source of these receptors is a woman under 30 who had been exposed to COVID-19. The CDR3 runs from the conserved cysteine through the conserved F or W. Fields, in order: CDR3 protein, CDR3 DNA, D gene, clone size, J gene, V gene. D genes are given only for firm matches. Part of the rows lack a size; the others show once, few, many or a class for expanded clones.

CASSLRGSAGEQFF,TGCGCCAGCAGCCTGCGCGGGAGTGCCGGGGAGCAGTTCTTC,TRBD2,.,TRBJ2-1,TRBV5-1
CASIGGLNTEAFF,TGCGCCAGCATAGGGGGCCTGAACACTGAAGCTTTCTTT,TRBD1,few,TRBJ1-1,TRBV5-1
CASSLVGASRDEQYF,TGTGCCAGCAGCTTAGTGGGGGCAAGTAGGGACGAGCAGTACTTC,.,.,TRBJ2-7,TRBV7-6
CASSPAGDYNSPLHF,TGTGCCAGCTCACCCGCCGGGGACTATAATTCACCCCTCCACTTT,.,few,TRBJ1-6,TRBV18
CARNSGGTEAFF,TGCGCCAGGAACTCGGGAGGGACTGAAGCTTTCTTT,.,.,TRBJ1-1,TRBV10-1
CASSLAGREGTDTQYF,TGCGCCAGCAGCTTGGCAGGGCGGGAGGGCACAGATACGCAGTATTTT,TRBD2,.,TRBJ2-3,TRBV5-1
CASSFGQGRYGYTF,TGTGCCAGCAGCTTTGGACAGGGTCGCTATGGCTACACCTTC,TRBD1,.,TRBJ1-2,TRBV7-8
CASSRGTGGPGANVLTF,TGCGCCAGCAGCCGGGGGACAGGGGGGCCTGGGGCCAACGTCCTGACTTTC,TRBD1,.,TRBJ2-6,TRBV5-1
CASSLYRENTEAFF,TGTGCCAGCAGTTTATACAGGGAGAACACTGAAGCTTTCTTT,.,.,TRBJ1-1,TRBV28
CASSQGGTTIQYF,TGCGCCAGCAGCCAAGGCGGGACTACCATTCAGTACTTC,TRBD2,once,TRBJ2-4,TRBV4-1
CASSRGGSAETQYF,TGTGCCAGCAGCAGGGGGGGTTCGGCGGAGACCCAGTACTTC,.,few,TRBJ2-5,TRBV9
CASTSRQDYGYTF,TGTGCCAGCACCTCTAGACAGGACTATGGCTACACCTTC,.,.,TRBJ1-2,TRBV9
CASRPELGQGALTGELFF,TGTGCCAGCAGACCTGAACTGGGACAGGGGGCCCTCACCGGGGAGCTGTTTTTT,TRBD1,.,TRBJ2-2,TRBV3-1/TRBV3-2
CASSPSGTIREQYF,TGTGCCAGCAGCCCGAGCGGGACTATCAGGGAGCAGTACTTC,TRBD2,.,TRBJ2-7,TRBV3-1/TRBV3-2
CASSAGGAYGYTF,TGTGCCAGCAGCGCAGGGGGCGCCTATGGCTACACCTTC,TRBD1,.,TRBJ1-2,TRBV27
CASSPSPPAYEQYF,TGTGCCAGCAGCCCCTCCCCCCCGGCCTACGAGCAGTACTTC,.,.,TRBJ2-7,TRBV7-2
CASGSGAGNTIYF,TGCGCCAGCGGATCAGGGGCCGGAAACACCATATATTTT,.,.,TRBJ1-3,TRBV23-1
CASSGQLNTEAFF,TGTGCCAGCAGTGGACAGCTGAACACTGAAGCTTTCTTT,.,once,TRBJ1-1,TRBV28
CASSLDGSSYNEQFF,TGTGCCAGCAGCTTAGATGGGAGCTCCTACAATGAGCAGTTCTTC,.,.,TRBJ2-1,TRBV7-2
CASRPGDRGGEKLFF,TGTGCCAGCAGGCCTGGGGACAGGGGAGGTGAAAAACTGTTTTTT,TRBD1,.,TRBJ1-4,TRBV28
CASSSSQGGNSPLHF,TGCGCCAGCAGCTCTTCGCAGGGAGGTAATTCACCCCTCCACTTT,.,.,TRBJ1-6,TRBV5-1
CASSLTTGLTGELFF,TGTGCCAGCAGTTTAACCACAGGGTTGACCGGGGAGCTGTTTTTT,.,.,TRBJ2-2,TRBV28
CASSLDPYGVQPQHF,TGTGCCAGCAGCTTAGATCCATACGGGGTTCAGCCCCAGCATTTT,.,.,TRBJ1-5,TRBV7-8
CASSLWAGNLPQHF,TGTGCCAGCAGTTTATGGGCGGGGAATCTGCCCCAGCATTTT,.,.,TRBJ1-5,TRBV28
CASSEYAGLREQFF,TGTGCCAGCAGTGAATATGCAGGTCTAAGGGAGCAGTTCTTC,.,.,TRBJ2-1,TRBV25-1
CASSLGDRTYSNQPQHF,TGTGCCAGCAGCTTGGGGGACAGGACTTATAGCAATCAGCCCCAGCATTTT,TRBD1,.,TRBJ1-5,TRBV5-8
CASSLSLGRETQYF,TGTGCCAGCAGCTTATCGCTAGGTCGGGAGACCCAGTACTTC,.,.,TRBJ2-5,TRBV7-9
CASSNSRGRTYEQYF,TGTGCCAGCAGTAACTCCAGGGGGAGAACCTACGAGCAGTACTTC,TRBD1,.,TRBJ2-7,TRBV6-5
CASSQDDRGSYEQYF,TGCGCCAGCAGCCAAGATGACAGGGGATCGTACGAGCAGTACTTC,TRBD1,.,TRBJ2-7,TRBV4-1
CASSATAGNTIYF,TGTGCCAGCAGCGCGACAGCTGGAAACACCATATATTTT,.,.,TRBJ1-3,TRBV3-1/TRBV3-2